This T cell receptor beta chain originates from a study of cytomegalovirus exposure and HLA in healthy donors. In the case of this clone: The sample carries other DNA sequences with the same CDR3.

Per germline, CDR1 LGHNA and CDR2 YSLEER. The CDR3 sequence is 13 residues long. Trimming cost V 0 bases and J 6 bases, with 6 bases left between them. The PCR used 60 Vbeta and 13 Jbeta primers. Profiling relied on immunoSEQ multiplex PCR, and the TCRdb table lists in-frame clones only, not all of them. The table includes 100,000 or so clones, roughly 15% detected once. The source is a female donor in good health and CMV-seronegative. The sequenced sample was PBMCs. The genes are TRBV4-3 and TRBJ1-5; a weak D match, TRBD1 (6 bases). CDR3 sequence (DNA): TGCGCCAGCAGCCAAGACAGGGGTCAGCCCCAGCATTTT. This translates into CASSQDRGQPQHF.